This T cell receptor beta chain was obtained from a study of shared clonotypes between healthy human individuals. Regarding the study as a whole: Having only a few donors restricted how much genetic and exposure-history diversity was captured.

Clones were read by immunoSEQ multiplex PCR, and TCRdb kept only the in-frame ones, dropping some. The sample includes around 600,000 clones, 95% to 98% of them seen just once. Naive CD8 cells, CD45RO-negative and positively selected for CCR7, excluded terminally differentiated effector memory CD45RA+ cells. Remarks on this clone: Antigen specificity is unknown.

What was sequenced was naive CD8+ T cells sorted from blood. The clonotype was recovered from a man aged 25-40 years in good health.

CDR3 nucleotide sequence: TGTGCCAGCACCCCATCTGGGGCCAACGTCCTGACTTTC. It yields the protein CASTPSGANVLTF. V is TRBV6-5 and J is TRBJ2-6, with no clear D. The CDR3 length is 13 residues. CDR1 is MNHEY, CDR2 SVGAGI, per germline. V shed 7 bases and J shed 1 base, with 5 bases lying between them.